This T cell receptor (beta chain) came from a study of T cell responses to AZD1222 COVID-19 vaccine. Study findings and constraints: Vaccine-related CD4 TCRs covered spike, predominating at 160-218 and 743-854. Most donors were white British, females outnumbered males, and clonal diversity was possibly underestimated. Unmutated regions of variants are reportedly targeted by nearly half of spike-specific TCRs.

Data came from immunoSEQ multiplex PCR; TCRdb stores just in-frame clones and leaves some out. The profile shows about 50,000 clones, 70% to 90% of them singletons. Concerning this clone itself: Antigen: not known.

The CDR3 contains 10 residues. The germline gives CDR1 DFQATT, CDR2 SNEGSKA (reference sequence). V lost 3 bases and J lost 9, with 8 bases in between. The chain uses TRBV20-1 and TRBJ1-1, with a possible D match to TRBD1 (5 bases). The origin of this receptor is an adult in good health. The material sequenced was peripheral blood, taken on day 0 of AZD1222 vaccination. The DNA of the CDR3 is TGCAGTGCTAGTGGGACGAAAGCTTTCTTT. It yields the protein CSASGTKAFF.